Sequencing of this T cell receptor beta chain was carried out in a study of T cells in Graves' hyperthyroidism and ophthalmopathy. Findings and caveats of the study: In simple terms, a model built on 13 V-J features told ophthalmopathy apart from stable hyperthyroidism.

With 5 bases removed from V and 14 bases from J, the gap between germline ends came to 15 bases. Germline loops: CDR1 LNHDA, CDR2 SQIVND (reference sequence). This CDR3 is built from 11 residues. Details on this clonotype: Its target is unknown.

The CDR3 regions of TCR beta were amplified from RNA transcripts. Researchers ran a first-round RT-PCR on the TCR CDR3 using the HTBI primer set. TCRdb reprocessed the multiplex PCR reads via MiXCR and lists one record per CDR3 protein. This sample yields some 350,000 distinct CDR3 sequences, of which roughly an eighth are seen a single time; about a third belongs to the top ten. The receptor's source is a woman aged 40 to 55 with Graves' ophthalmopathy. The chain carries TRBV19 and TRBJ1-2, with a possible D match to TRBD1 (5 bases). The sample taken for sequencing was blood. The CDR3 here is CASSRQRLLTF. The CDR3 DNA is TGTGCCAGTAGTCGACAGCGCCTTTTAACCTTC.